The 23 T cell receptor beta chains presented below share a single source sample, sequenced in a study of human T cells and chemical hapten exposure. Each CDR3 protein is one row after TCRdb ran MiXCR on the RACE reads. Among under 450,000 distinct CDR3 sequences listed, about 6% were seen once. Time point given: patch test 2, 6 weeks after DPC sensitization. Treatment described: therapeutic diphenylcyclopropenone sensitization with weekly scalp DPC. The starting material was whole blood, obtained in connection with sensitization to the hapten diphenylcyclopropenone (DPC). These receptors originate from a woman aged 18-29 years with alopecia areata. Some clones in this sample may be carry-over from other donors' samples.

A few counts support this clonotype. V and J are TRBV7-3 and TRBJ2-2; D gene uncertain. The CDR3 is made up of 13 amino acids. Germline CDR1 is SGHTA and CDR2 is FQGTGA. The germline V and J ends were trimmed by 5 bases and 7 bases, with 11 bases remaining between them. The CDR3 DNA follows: TGTGCCAGCAGCAAATCTTATGGCGGGGAGCTGTTTTTT. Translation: CASSKSYGGELFF.

The chain's CDR3 is CASSPSSGGPLNPVVEEQYF. As DNA, the CDR3 is TGTGCCAGTAGCCCATCTAGCGGGGGCCCCTTAAACCCCGTCGTTGAAGAGCAGTACTTC. The chain combines TRBV19 with TRBJ2-7, with 10 bases lining up with TRBD2. The ends lost 6 bases at V and 7 bases at J; junction bases unmatched: 27. CDR1 is LNHDA and CDR2 is SQIVND in the germline V gene (reference sequence). CDR3 size: 20 residues.

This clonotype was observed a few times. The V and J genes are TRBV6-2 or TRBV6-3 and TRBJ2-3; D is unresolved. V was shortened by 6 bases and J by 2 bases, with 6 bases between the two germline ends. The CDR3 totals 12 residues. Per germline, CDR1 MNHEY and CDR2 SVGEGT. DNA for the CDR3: TGTGCCAGCAGATCCTACACAGATACGCAGTATTTT. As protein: CASRSYTDTQYF.

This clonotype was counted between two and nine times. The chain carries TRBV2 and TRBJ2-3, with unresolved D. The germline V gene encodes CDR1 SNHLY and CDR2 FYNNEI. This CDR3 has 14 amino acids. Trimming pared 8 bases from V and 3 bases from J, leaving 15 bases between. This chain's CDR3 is CASSRLVDTDTQYF. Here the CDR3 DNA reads TGTGCCAGCTCCCGGCTAGTGGATACAGATACGCAGTATTTT.

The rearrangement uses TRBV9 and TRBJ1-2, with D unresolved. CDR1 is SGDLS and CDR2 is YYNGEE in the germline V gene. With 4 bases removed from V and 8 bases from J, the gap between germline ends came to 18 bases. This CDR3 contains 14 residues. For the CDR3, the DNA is TGTGCCAGCAGCCCCGATCCACCAGTCTCGGGCTACACCTTC. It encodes CASSPDPPVSGYTF.

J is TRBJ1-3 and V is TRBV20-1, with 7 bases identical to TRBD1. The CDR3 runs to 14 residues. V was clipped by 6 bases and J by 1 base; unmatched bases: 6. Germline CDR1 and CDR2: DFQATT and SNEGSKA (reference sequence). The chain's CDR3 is CSARHRGSGNTIYF. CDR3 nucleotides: TGCAGTGCCCGCCACAGGGGTTCTGGAAACACCATATATTTT.

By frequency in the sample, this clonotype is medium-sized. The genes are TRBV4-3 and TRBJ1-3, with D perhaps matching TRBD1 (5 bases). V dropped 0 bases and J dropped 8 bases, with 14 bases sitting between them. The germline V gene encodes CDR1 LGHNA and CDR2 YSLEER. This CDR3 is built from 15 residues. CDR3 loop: CASSQDAGSIDTIYF. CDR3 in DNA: TGCGCCAGCAGCCAAGATGCAGGGAGCATAGACACCATATATTTT.

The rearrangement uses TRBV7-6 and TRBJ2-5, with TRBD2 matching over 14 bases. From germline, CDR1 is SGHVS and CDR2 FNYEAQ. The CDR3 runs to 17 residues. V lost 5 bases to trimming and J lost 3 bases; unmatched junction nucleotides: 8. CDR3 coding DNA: TGTGCCAGCAGCCCCCAGACTAGCGGGGGGGAGAAAGAGACCCAGTACTTC. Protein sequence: CASSPQTSGGEKETQYF.

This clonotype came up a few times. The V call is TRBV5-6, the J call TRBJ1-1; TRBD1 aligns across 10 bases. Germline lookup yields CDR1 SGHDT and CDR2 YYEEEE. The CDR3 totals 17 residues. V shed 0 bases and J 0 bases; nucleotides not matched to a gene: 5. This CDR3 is CASSLEWDRGVNTEAFF. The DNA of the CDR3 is TGTGCCAGCAGCTTGGAATGGGACAGGGGAGTGAACACTGAAGCTTTCTTT. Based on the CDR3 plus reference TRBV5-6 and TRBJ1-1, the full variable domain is DAGVTQSPTHLIKTRGQQVTLRCSPKSGHDTVSWYQQALGQGPQFIFQYYEEEERQRGNFPDRFSGHQFPNYSSELNVNALLLGDSALYLCASSLEWDRGVNTEAFFGQGTRLTVV.

The CDR3 DNA is TGCGCCAGCAGCGTAGGACTAGCGGGGGGGCACGAGCAGTACTTC. Translating gives CASSVGLAGGHEQYF. The gene calls are TRBV5-1 and TRBJ2-7; TRBD2 aligns across 15 bases. The CDR3 has 15 residues. V shed 4 bases, J shed 5 bases, and the junction held 4 bases outside the gene matches. Germline-derived CDR1 and CDR2 are SGHRS and YFSETQ.

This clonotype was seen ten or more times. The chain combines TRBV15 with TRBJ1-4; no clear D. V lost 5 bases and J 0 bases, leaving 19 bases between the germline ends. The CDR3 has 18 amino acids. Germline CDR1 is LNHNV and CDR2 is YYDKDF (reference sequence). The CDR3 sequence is CATSHPPGGEATNEKLFF. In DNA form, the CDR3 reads TGTGCCACCAGCCATCCCCCGGGCGGGGAGGCAACTAATGAAAAACTGTTTTTT.

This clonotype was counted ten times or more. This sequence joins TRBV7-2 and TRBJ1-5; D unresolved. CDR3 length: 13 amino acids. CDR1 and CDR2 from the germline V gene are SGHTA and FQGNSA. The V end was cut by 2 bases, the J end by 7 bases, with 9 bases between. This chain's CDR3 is CASSLRGGQPQHF. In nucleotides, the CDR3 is TGTGCCAGCAGCTTACGGGGAGGGCAGCCCCAGCATTTT.

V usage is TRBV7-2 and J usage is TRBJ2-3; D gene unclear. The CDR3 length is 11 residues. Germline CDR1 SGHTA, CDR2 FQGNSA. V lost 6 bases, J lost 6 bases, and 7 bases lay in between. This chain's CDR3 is CASRPVDTQYF. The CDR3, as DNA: TGTGCCAGCAGGCCGGTGGATACGCAGTATTTT.

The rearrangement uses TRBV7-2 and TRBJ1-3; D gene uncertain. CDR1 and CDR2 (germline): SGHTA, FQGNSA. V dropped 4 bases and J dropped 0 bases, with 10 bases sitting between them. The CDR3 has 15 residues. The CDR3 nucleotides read TGTGCCAGCAGCTCATTCACGGACTCTGGAAACACCATATATTTT. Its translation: CASSSFTDSGNTIYF.

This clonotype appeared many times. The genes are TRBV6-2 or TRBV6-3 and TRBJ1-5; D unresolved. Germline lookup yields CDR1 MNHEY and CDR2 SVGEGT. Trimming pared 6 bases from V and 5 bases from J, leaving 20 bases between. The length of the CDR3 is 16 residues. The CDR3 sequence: CASSSHVRDKDQPQHF. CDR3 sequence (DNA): TGTGCCAGCAGCTCCCATGTGAGGGATAAAGATCAGCCCCAGCATTTT.

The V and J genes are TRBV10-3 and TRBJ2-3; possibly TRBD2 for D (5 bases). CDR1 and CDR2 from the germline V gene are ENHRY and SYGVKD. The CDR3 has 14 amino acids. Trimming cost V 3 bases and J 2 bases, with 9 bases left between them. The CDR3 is CAISDSGITDTQYF. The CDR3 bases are TGTGCCATCAGTGACTCGGGGATCACAGATACGCAGTATTTT.

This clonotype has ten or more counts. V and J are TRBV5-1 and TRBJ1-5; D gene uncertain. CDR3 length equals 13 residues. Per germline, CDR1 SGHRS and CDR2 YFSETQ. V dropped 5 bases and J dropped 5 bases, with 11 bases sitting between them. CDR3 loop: CASSESLDQPQHF. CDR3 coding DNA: TGCGCCAGCAGTGAGAGTCTAGATCAGCCCCAGCATTTT.

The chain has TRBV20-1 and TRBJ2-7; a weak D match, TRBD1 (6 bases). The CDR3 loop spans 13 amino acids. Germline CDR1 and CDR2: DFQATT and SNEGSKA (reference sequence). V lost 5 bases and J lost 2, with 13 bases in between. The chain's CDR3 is CSAVGQWTYEQYF. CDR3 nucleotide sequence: TGCAGTGCTGTCGGACAGTGGACCTACGAGCAGTACTTC.

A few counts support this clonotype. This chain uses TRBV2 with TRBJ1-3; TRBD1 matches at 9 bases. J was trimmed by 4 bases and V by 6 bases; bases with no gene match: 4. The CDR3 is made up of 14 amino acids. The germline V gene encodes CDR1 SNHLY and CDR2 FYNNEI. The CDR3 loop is CASRDRGAGNTIYF. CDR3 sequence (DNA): TGTGCCAGCAGGGACAGGGGAGCCGGAAACACCATATATTTT.

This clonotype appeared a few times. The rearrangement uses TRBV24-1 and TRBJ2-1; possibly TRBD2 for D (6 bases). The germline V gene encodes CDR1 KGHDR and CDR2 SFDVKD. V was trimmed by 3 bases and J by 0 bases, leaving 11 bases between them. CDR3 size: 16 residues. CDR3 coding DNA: TGTGCCACCAGTGATCCGAGCGGGCCCTCCTACAATGAGCAGTTCTTC. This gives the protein CATSDPSGPSYNEQFF.

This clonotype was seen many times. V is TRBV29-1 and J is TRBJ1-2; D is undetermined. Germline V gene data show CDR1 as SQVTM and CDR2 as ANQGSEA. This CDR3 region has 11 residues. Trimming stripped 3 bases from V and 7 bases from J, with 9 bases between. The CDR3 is CSVEMGSGYTF. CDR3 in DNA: TGCAGCGTTGAGATGGGCAGTGGCTACACCTTC.

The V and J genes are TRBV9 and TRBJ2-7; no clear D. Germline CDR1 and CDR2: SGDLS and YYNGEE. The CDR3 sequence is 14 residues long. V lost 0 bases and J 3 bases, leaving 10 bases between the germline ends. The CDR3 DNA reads TGTGCCAGCAGCGTAGCTTCGGCCGGCTACGAGCAGTACTTC. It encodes CASSVASAGYEQYF.

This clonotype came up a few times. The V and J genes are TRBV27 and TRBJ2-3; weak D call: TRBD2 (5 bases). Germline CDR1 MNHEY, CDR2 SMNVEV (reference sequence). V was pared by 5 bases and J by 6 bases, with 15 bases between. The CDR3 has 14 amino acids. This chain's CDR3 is CASSTRPGGDTQYF. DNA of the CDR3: TGTGCCAGCAGTACTCGTCCCGGCGGGGATACGCAGTATTTT.